This is a list of T cell receptor beta chains from one sample in a study of cytomegalovirus exposure and HLA in healthy donors. The table came from immunoSEQ multiplex PCR; TCRdb's copy has only in-frame clones and leaves some out. The repertoire has 120,000 or so clones, 95% to 97% of them found once; the top ten carry about 1.7%. Sample: PBMCs. Receptors were obtained from a man younger than 35 in good health and CMV-seronegative. Each CDR3 is given with its conserved first and last residue. The D gene is left open where the match is weak. Only part of the rows carry a size: once, few, many, or a class if the clone is expanded.

v_call	j_call	clone_size	d_call	cdr3_aa	cdr3_nt
TRBV5-1	TRBJ2-2	-	TRBD2	CASSLDGLARGELFF	TGCGCCAGCAGCTTGGATGGACTAGCCAGAGGGGAGCTGTTTTTT
TRBV27	TRBJ2-7	once	TRBD2	CASSSTTPSGRGVNEQYF	TGTGCCAGCAGTTCTACCACCCCAAGCGGGAGGGGGGTTAACGAGCAGTACTTC
TRBV7-9	TRBJ1-1	once	-	CASSLYDSFTEAFF	TGTGCCAGCAGCCTTTATGACAGCTTCACTGAAGCTTTCTTT
TRBV6-6	TRBJ2-5	-	-	CASSYWPGTQYF	TGTGCCAGCAGTTATTGGCCTGGGACCCAGTACTTC
TRBV28	TRBJ2-1	once	TRBD2	CASTRGEGGDEQFF	TGTGCCAGCACCCGGGGGGAGGGAGGGGATGAGCAGTTCTTC
TRBV7-9	TRBJ2-7	-	-	CASSLESALSYEQYF	TGTGCCAGCAGCTTAGAATCCGCGCTGTCCTACGAGCAGTACTTC
TRBV28	TRBJ1-2	-	-	CASSNQGPSYGYTF	TGTGCCAGCAGCAACCAGGGGCCCAGCTATGGCTACACCTTC
TRBV5-4	TRBJ1-2	-	TRBD1	CASSLDRGVVYGYTF	TGTGCCAGCAGCTTGGACAGGGGCGTAGTCTATGGCTACACCTTC
TRBV18	TRBJ1-1	-	-	CASSHQGGTEAFF	TGTGCCAGCTCCCATCAAGGAGGCACTGAAGCTTTCTTT
TRBV27	TRBJ2-2	-	-	CASSPRRLVNTGELFF	TGTGCCAGCAGTCCCCGCCGACTAGTTAACACCGGGGAGCTGTTTTTT
TRBV6-5	TRBJ1-1	-	-	CASSYEGGEAFF	TGTGCCAGCAGTTACGAGGGAGGTGAAGCTTTCTTT
TRBV4-2	TRBJ2-7	-	-	CASSQEYTGVYEQYF	TGTGCCAGCAGCCAAGAATATACGGGAGTCTACGAGCAGTACTTC
TRBV6-1	TRBJ1-1	-	-	CASITDLMNTEAFF	TGTGCCAGCATCACGGACTTGATGAACACTGAAGCTTTCTTT
TRBV15	TRBJ1-1	once	TRBD1	CATSRWGEGATEAFF	TGTGCCACCAGCCGTTGGGGAGAGGGGGCCACTGAAGCTTTCTTT
TRBV7-2	TRBJ2-7	-	TRBD1	CASSKDRGDYEQYF	TGTGCCAGCAGCAAGGACAGGGGTGATTACGAGCAGTACTTC
TRBV28	TRBJ2-1	-	TRBD2	CASNEGGTSGTLHNEQFF	TGTGCCAGCAATGAAGGAGGGACTAGCGGGACCCTACACAATGAGCAGTTCTTC
TRBV7-9	TRBJ2-2	-	-	CASSSPGYMNTGELFF	TGTGCCAGCAGCTCCCCGGGTTACATGAACACCGGGGAGCTGTTTTTT
TRBV5-6	TRBJ2-1	-	TRBD2	CASSSVRLAGDGNEQFF	TGTGCCAGCAGCAGCGTAAGACTAGCGGGAGATGGCAATGAGCAGTTCTTC
TRBV27	TRBJ1-1	-	TRBD1	CASSQTGRGTEAFF	TGTGCCAGCAGTCAGACAGGGAGAGGGACTGAAGCTTTCTTT
TRBV7-9	TRBJ1-2	-	-	CASSLESVLNYGYTF	TGTGCCAGCAGCTTAGAATCAGTGCTTAACTATGGCTACACCTTC
TRBV6-5	TRBJ1-1	-	-	CASSTREGVVAEAFF	TGTGCCAGCAGTACAAGGGAAGGGGTTGTCGCTGAAGCTTTCTTT
TRBV29-1	TRBJ2-7	-	TRBD1	CSVEGTGDEQYF	TGCAGCGTTGAGGGGACAGGGGACGAGCAGTACTTC
TRBV5-4	TRBJ2-3	-	TRBD2	CASSLRSLRGGTDTQYF	TGTGCCAGCAGCTTGAGGAGTTTGCGGGGGGGCACAGATACGCAGTATTTT
TRBV28	TRBJ1-5	few	-	CASSTINQPQHF	TGTGCCAGCAGTACTATAAATCAGCCCCAGCATTTT
TRBV9	TRBJ1-1	-	-	CASSVEQGSVDTEAFF	TGTGCCAGCAGCGTAGAGCAGGGCTCAGTGGACACTGAAGCTTTCTTT
TRBV19	TRBJ2-7	-	-	CASSMAGADYEQYF	TGTGCCAGTAGTATGGCGGGGGCGGACTACGAGCAGTACTTC
TRBV29-1	TRBJ1-3	-	-	CSASGTGNTIYF	TGCAGCGCATCCGGGACAGGAAACACCATATATTTT
TRBV7-2	TRBJ1-4	-	-	CASSFLGEKLFF	TGTGCCAGCAGCTTCTTAGGAGAGAAACTGTTTTTT
TRBV11-2	TRBJ2-7	-	TRBD1	CASSFGQASYEQYF	TGTGCCAGCAGCTTCGGACAGGCGTCCTACGAGCAGTACTTC
TRBV28	TRBJ2-1	few	TRBD1	CASSLWDWTGYNEQFF	TGTGCCAGCAGTTTATGGGATTGGACAGGGTACAATGAGCAGTTCTTC
TRBV9	TRBJ1-1	-	TRBD1	CASSGNRGTAFF	TGTGCCAGCAGCGGGAACAGGGGAACAGCTTTCTTT
TRBV11-2	TRBJ2-3	-	TRBD1	CASSGLRDRSTDTQYF	TGTGCCAGCAGCGGGTTACGGGACAGAAGCACAGATACGCAGTATTTT
TRBV6-4	TRBJ2-7	-	TRBD2	CARSSGNPTGEQYF	TGTGCCAGAAGTAGCGGGAACCCTACAGGCGAGCAGTACTTC
TRBV10-2	TRBJ1-1	-	-	CASSESMAGLMNTEAFF	TGCGCCAGCAGTGAGTCGATGGCGGGGCTCATGAACACTGAAGCTTTCTTT
TRBV4-3	TRBJ2-2	-	-	CASSHPPPSGQSNTGELFF	TGCGCCAGCAGCCACCCTCCCCCCAGCGGGCAATCGAACACCGGGGAGCTGTTTTTT
TRBV4-2	TRBJ2-3	-	TRBD2	CASTLAGGSDTQYF	TGTGCCAGCACACTAGCGGGAGGTTCAGATACGCAGTATTTT
TRBV28	TRBJ1-2	-	-	CASSSVARGGYTF	TGTGCCAGCAGTTCAGTCGCTCGAGGGGGCTACACCTTC
TRBV6-6	TRBJ2-1	once	-	CASSSTTTRGNEQFF	TGTGCCAGCAGTTCGACTACCACCCGTGGGAATGAGCAGTTCTTC
TRBV5-8	TRBJ1-3	-	-	CASSLRGGGNTIYF	TGTGCCAGCAGCTTACGGGGAGGCGGAAACACCATATATTTT
TRBV5-6	TRBJ1-4	-	-	CASSLQAGEKLFF	TGTGCCAGCAGCCTACAAGCAGGTGAAAAACTGTTTTTT
TRBV7-2	TRBJ2-7	-	-	CASSLGQGFYEQYF	TGTGCCAGCAGCTTAGGCCAGGGCTTCTACGAGCAGTACTTC
TRBV28	TRBJ2-6	once	-	CASSPTFRGPGANVLTF	TGTGCCAGCAGTCCGACCTTCAGGGGACCTGGGGCCAACGTCCTGACTTTC
TRBV5-6	TRBJ2-1	-	-	CASSYRNEQFF	TGTGCCAGCAGCTACAGGAATGAGCAGTTCTTC
TRBV25-1	TRBJ2-1	once	TRBD2	CASSVLAGRDNEQFF	TGTGCCAGCAGTGTTCTAGCGGGTAGGGACAATGAGCAGTTCTTC
TRBV5-4	TRBJ2-2	-	TRBD1	CASPGTAGELFF	TGTGCCAGCCCGGGGACAGCCGGGGAGCTGTTTTTT
TRBV11-3	TRBJ2-5	once	-	CASSLYSGDQETQYF	TGTGCCAGCAGCTTATATAGCGGAGACCAAGAGACCCAGTACTTC
TRBV7-2	TRBJ2-5	-	-	CASSFVIDRETQYF	TGTGCCAGCAGCTTCGTAATAGATCGGGAGACCCAGTACTTC
TRBV5-4	TRBJ2-1	-	-	CASSLDVPADYEQFF	TGTGCCAGCAGCTTGGATGTCCCCGCGGACTATGAGCAGTTCTTC
TRBV28	TRBJ2-1	-	TRBD2	CASIVAGGLTEQFF	TGTGCCAGCATAGTAGCGGGAGGGTTGACTGAGCAGTTCTTC
TRBV5-1	TRBJ1-1	-	-	CASSLASSTGLADTEAFF	TGCGCCAGCAGCTTGGCCTCCTCGACAGGTCTGGCTGACACTGAAGCTTTCTTT